Listed below are T cell receptor beta chains from one sample, sequenced in a study of CD8 T cells in ankylosing spondylitis. TCRdb used MiXCR to reprocess the 5' RACE reads, holding one entry per CDR3 protein. The sample carries 120,000 or so distinct CDR3 sequences, roughly 13% recorded once. The sample taken for sequencing was blood, either unsorted or a sorted T cell fraction (not recorded which). These receptors came from a female donor with ankylosing spondylitis or in good health (not recorded which). CDR3s include the opening cysteine and the closing phenylalanine or tryptophan. A D gene is named only where the DNA matches it firmly. The size of a clone is reported for some rows only, either as once, few or many, or as a class for expanded clones.

clone_size,j_call,v_call,d_call,cdr3_nt,cdr3_aa
many,TRBJ2-3,TRBV11-1,TRBD1,TGTGCCAGCAGCTTTTTGGCAGGGGGCGCAGATACGCAGTATTTT,CASSFLAGGADTQYF
.,TRBJ1-2,TRBV7-9,.,TGTGCCAGCAGCCCCGGACAGAGCTATGGCTACACCTTC,CASSPGQSYGYTF
many,TRBJ2-2,TRBV5-1,.,TGCGCCAGCGAGACGGGTCAGAACACCGGGGAGCTGTTTTTT,CASETGQNTGELFF
.,TRBJ1-5,TRBV18,.,TGTGCCAGCTCCCCTTCAGAAGGCAGTTCCTTTAGCAATCAGCCCCAGCATTTT,CASSPSEGSSFSNQPQHF
.,TRBJ1-3,TRBV18,TRBD1,TGTGCCAGCTCACCGGACAGGTCTGGAAACACCATATATTTT,CASSPDRSGNTIYF
many,TRBJ1-1,TRBV5-1,.,TGCGCCAGCAGCTTGGTTCCAGGGAGGGCCGTGAGCACTGAAGCTTTCTTT,CASSLVPGRAVSTEAFF
.,TRBJ2-3,TRBV2,.,TGTGCCAGCAGTTCCGGGACACGACTACAGTATTTT,CASSSGTRLQYF
few,TRBJ2-3,TRBV5-6,.,TGTGCCAGCAGCCGGGACAACAATTTAGCGGCAGATACGCAGTATTTT,CASSRDNNLAADTQYF
.,TRBJ1-1,TRBV4-1,TRBD1,TGCGCCAGCAGCCAAGTACCCCAGGGGGACACTGAAGCTTTCTTT,CASSQVPQGDTEAFF
few,TRBJ2-3,TRBV9,.,TGTGCCAGCACCGAAGAGGGCGCACCCCGCGATACGCAGTATTTT,CASTEEGAPRDTQYF
.,TRBJ1-1,TRBV7-6,.,TGTGCCAGCAGCTTATCCGACGCGGACACTGAAGCTTTCTTT,CASSLSDADTEAFF
many,TRBJ2-3,TRBV6-1,TRBD1,TGTGCCAGCAGTGGACACGACAGGGGCCGCACAGATACGCAGTATTTT,CASSGHDRGRTDTQYF
few,TRBJ2-5,TRBV7-9,.,TGTGCCAGCAGCTTCTCCCAGACCCAGTACTTC,CASSFSQTQYF
.,TRBJ2-5,TRBV25-1,.,TGTGCCAGCAGTGCTAGATGGGGGCGCAACCAAGAGACCCAGTACTTC,CASSARWGRNQETQYF
few,TRBJ2-4,TRBV5-1,.,TGCGCCAGCAGCTATCGGACAGACCGAGCCAAAAACATTCAGTACTTC,CASSYRTDRAKNIQYF
.,TRBJ2-2,TRBV5-1,TRBD1,TGCGCCAGCTCACGGGACAGGGGATACACCGGGGAGCTGTTTTTT,CASSRDRGYTGELFF
few,TRBJ2-5,TRBV7-2,.,TGTGCCAGCAGCTTATCTCACAAGGGCGAGACCCAGTACTTC,CASSLSHKGETQYF
many,TRBJ1-4,TRBV12-3/TRBV12-4,TRBD1,TGTGCCAGCAGACCCTTGACAGGGTTTAATGAAAAACTGTTTTTT,CASRPLTGFNEKLFF
many,TRBJ1-3,TRBV12-3/TRBV12-4,.,TGTGCCACCGATACAGGCTCTGGAAACACCATATATTTT,CATDTGSGNTIYF
many,TRBJ2-3,TRBV29-1,TRBD2,TGCAGCGCTGATCTCCGCGCGGGGGGAAGCACAGATACGCAGTATTTT,CSADLRAGGSTDTQYF
many,TRBJ1-5,TRBV4-2,.,TGTGCCAGCAGCCAAGGGATACAGGGAGATGAAGGCAATCAGCCCCAGCATTTT,CASSQGIQGDEGNQPQHF
.,TRBJ2-5,TRBV20-1,.,TGCAGTGCTAGACCGGGGGACCCCCAAGAGACCCAGTACTTC,CSARPGDPQETQYF
many,TRBJ2-5,TRBV4-2,.,TGTGCCAGCAGCCAACAAAGACAAGAGACCCAGTACTTC,CASSQQRQETQYF